This TCR beta chain came from a study of cytomegalovirus exposure and HLA in healthy donors. Comments on this clone: At one end the junction does not follow the germline gene, possibly because of a read error.

It was with 60 Vbeta and 13 Jbeta primers that the PCR ran. Assay used: immunoSEQ multiplex PCR; TCRdb lists only in-frame clones, some missing. The repertoire includes more than 80,000 clones, about four fifths of them detected once, and about 1.6% sits in the top ten. The origin of this receptor is a man over 45 in good health and CMV-seronegative. The specimen sequenced was PBMCs.

The CDR3 nucleotides are TGTTCCAGCAGCCCCACGGGGGGCTGGGACTATGGCTACACCTTC. Translation gives CSSSPTGGWDYGYTF. This chain uses TRBV7-9 with TRBJ1-2; D might be TRBD1 (6 bases). CDR3 length: 15 residues. Germline V gene data show CDR1 as SEHNR and CDR2 as FQNEAQ (reference sequence).